The 30 T cell receptor beta chains reported below all come from one sample, sequenced in a study of beta chain features in type 1 diabetes. Study-level findings and limits: Shorter TCRB CDR3s, moderately but significantly so, were found in Type 1 diabetes patients in all four CD4+ subsets.

Sequencing targeted expressed TCRB transcripts, as all isolated RNA had been reverse transcribed. Clones were read by immunoSEQ multiplex PCR, and TCRdb kept only the in-frame ones, dropping some. The profile shows about 650,000 clones, 9.5% to 15% of them singletons. Antigens of these TCRs are unknown. The sequencing input was naive CD4+ T cells from blood. Receptor source: a young man with type 1 diabetes.

V gene TRBV7-2 combines with J gene TRBJ2-7, with TRBD1 as a possible D gene (5 bases). CDR3 size: 13 residues. Looked up from germline, CDR1 is SGHTA and CDR2 is FQGNSA. V was clipped by 8 bases and J by 3 bases, with 14 bases between them. The CDR3 protein is CASGNRNRYEQYF. In nucleotides, the CDR3 is TGTGCCAGCGGAAACAGGAACCGCTACGAGCAGTACTTC.

This clone came up a few times. The chain uses TRBV5-1 and TRBJ2-3, with TRBD1 identical over 7 bases. V gave up 4 bases and J gave up 4 bases; unmatched junction bases: 3. Germline CDR1 reads SGHRS; CDR2 reads YFSETQ. There are 13 residues in the CDR3. CDR3 sequence: CASSADRADTQYF. CDR3 in DNA: TGCGCCAGCAGCGCCGACAGGGCAGATACGCAGTATTTT.

This clone was seen only a few times. This chain joins TRBV11-2 and TRBJ2-5; D is perhaps TRBD1 (6 bases). Trimming took off 4 bases at V and 4 bases at J, with 16 bases between the two ends. Per germline, CDR1 SGHAT and CDR2 FQNNGV. The CDR3 has 15 residues. CDR3 sequence (DNA): TGTGCCAGCAGCTCTGCCGGGACACTTACAGAGACCCAGTACTTC. Translation: CASSSAGTLTETQYF. The variable domain in full, completed from reference TRBV11-2 and TRBJ2-5, reads EAGVAQSPRYKIIEKRQSVAFWCNPISGHATLYWYQQILGQGPKLLIQFQNNGVVDDSQLPKDRFSAERLKGVDSTLKIQPAKLEDSAVYLCASSSAGTLTETQYFGPGTRLLVL.

The chain recombines TRBV7-2 with TRBJ2-3, with a possible D match to TRBD2 (5 bases). The V and J ends lost 5 bases and 2 bases respectively, with 14 bases between them. The V gene's germline CDR1 is SGHTA and CDR2 FQGNSA. This CDR3 region has 15 residues. The DNA of the CDR3 is TGTGCCAGCAGCCGTACTAGAGAATCCACAGATACGCAGTATTTT. This codes for CASSRTRESTDTQYF.

Only a few counts were recorded for this clone. V usage is TRBV12-5 and J usage is TRBJ1-5, with a tentative D call TRBD1 (5 bases). The CDR3 length is 14 residues. With 5 bases removed from V and 5 bases from J, the gap between germline ends came to 13 bases. Per germline, CDR1 LGHNT and CDR2 FRNRAP. CDR3 sequence reads: CASGARVNDQPQHF. The CDR3 bases are TGTGCTAGTGGTGCCAGGGTAAACGATCAGCCCCAGCATTTT.

V gene TRBV28 combines with J gene TRBJ1-4; D remains unclear. The ends were cut back, 5 bases at V and 0 bases at J, with 10 bases in the middle. The CDR3 spans 15 residues. Germline-derived CDR1 and CDR2 are MDHEN and SYDVKM. CDR3 sequence reads: CASSRPRATNEKLFF. Written as DNA, the CDR3 is TGTGCCAGCAGTCGTCCGCGTGCAACTAATGAAAAACTGTTTTTT.

This clone was found a few times. The V and J genes are TRBV5-1 and TRBJ2-7; 11 bases align to TRBD1. CDR1 and CDR2 from the germline V gene are SGHRS and YFSETQ. The CDR3 loop spans 15 amino acids. J was trimmed by 5 bases and V by 3 bases; bases with no gene match: 7. CDR3 amino acids: CASSSTRDRGNEQYF. The CDR3, as DNA: TGCGCCAGCAGCTCAACGCGGGACAGGGGGAACGAGCAGTACTTC.

V is TRBV28 and J is TRBJ2-1; possible D gene TRBD1, 6 bases. This CDR3 region has 15 residues. V was trimmed by 7 bases and J by 0 bases, leaving 13 bases between them. The germline gives CDR1 MDHEN, CDR2 SYDVKM. The CDR3 protein is CASIEGGNSYNEQFF. CDR3 nucleotides: TGTGCCAGCATAGAAGGGGGTAACTCCTACAATGAGCAGTTCTTC.

This clone was seen more than once but under ten times. Other DNA sequences in the same sample also yield this CDR3. V is TRBV9 and J is TRBJ2-3; either TRBD1 or TRBD2 may supply D (5 bases each). Germline V lookup: CDR1 SGDLS, CDR2 YYNGEE. CDR3 length: 15 residues. V was cut by 3 bases and J by 0 bases, with 11 bases left in between. CDR3 amino acids: CASSAPGPSTDTQYF. The CDR3 DNA reads TGTGCCAGCAGCGCCCCGGGGCCTAGCACAGATACGCAGTATTTT. Full variable domain (remainder filled in from reference TRBV9 and TRBJ2-3): DSGVTQTPKHLITATGQRVTLRCSPRSGDLSVYWYQQSLDQGLQFLIQYYNGEERAKGNILERFSAQQFPDLHSELNLSSLELGDSALYFCASSAPGPSTDTQYFGPGTRLTVL.

This clone was counted between two and nine times. This chain links TRBV9 with TRBJ1-2; D is undetermined. Between the trimmed V and J ends, which lost 0 bases and 0 bases, there was a span of 12 bases. The CDR3 is 16 amino acids. CDR1 and CDR2 from the germline V gene are SGDLS and YYNGEE. The CDR3 bases are TGTGCCAGCAGCGTAGCACAGACTTTAGCTAACTATGGCTACACCTTC. The encoded protein is CASSVAQTLANYGYTF.

The V gene is TRBV6-5, the J gene TRBJ1-6; perhaps TRBD1 as D (5 bases). The V and J ends lost 2 bases and 7 bases respectively, with 9 bases between them. Per germline, CDR1 MNHEY and CDR2 SVGAGI. CDR3 length equals 14 residues. The CDR3 reads CASSYRGDNSPLHF. The CDR3 DNA reads TGTGCCAGCAGTTACCGAGGGGACAATTCACCCCTCCACTTT.

The sample holds a few counts of this clone. The chain is built from TRBV11-2 and TRBJ2-7; D may be TRBD1 (5 bases). Trimming left V 1 base short and J 3 bases short, with 19 bases between. The CDR3 runs 17 residues. Germline V gene sequence: CDR1 SGHAT, CDR2 FQNNGV. The CDR3 DNA sequence: TGTGCCAGCAGCTTAGGGAATGACTTTCCCCAGGGCTACGAGCAGTACTTC. It codes for CASSLGNDFPQGYEQYF.

In this sample, this clone turned up a few times. The V and J genes are TRBV29-1 and TRBJ2-7, with D maybe TRBD2 (7 bases). Germline loops: CDR1 SQVTM, CDR2 ANQGSEA. This CDR3 is built from 17 residues. V shed 7 bases and J shed 3 bases, with 28 bases lying between them. The CDR3 loop is CSAGGPGFGRVYYEQYF. The CDR3 bases are TGCAGCGCCGGGGGGCCCGGTTTTGGTCGGGTATACTACGAGCAGTACTTC.

A few counts support this clone. A read error may produce the germline difference seen at one junction end. The chain couples TRBV29-1 to TRBJ2-7; D gene unclear. The germline V gene has CDR1 SQVTM and CDR2 ANQGSEA. The CDR3 totals 11 residues. The CDR3 DNA sequence: TGCAGCGTCGAAGGTACGGGTGAGCAGTACTTC. Protein sequence: CSVEGTGEQYF.

The rearrangement links TRBV5-4 to TRBJ2-5; 8 bases map to TRBD2. Germline trimming cut 0 bases from V and 2 bases from J; bases unmatched to any gene: 3. Per germline, CDR1 SGHNT and CDR2 YYREEE (reference sequence). This CDR3 has 15 residues. CDR3 DNA sequence: TGTGCCAGCAGCTTGGCGACTAGCGTACAAGAGACCCAGTACTTC. This encodes CASSLATSVQETQYF.

The table lists this clone with a few counts. This chain joins TRBV9 and TRBJ2-3, with 13 bases matching TRBD2. Trimming cost V 4 bases and J 5 bases; bases outside gene matches: 4. The V gene's germline CDR1 is SGDLS and CDR2 YYNGEE. The CDR3 contains 15 residues. The CDR3 DNA follows: TGTGCCAGCAGCCTTGGGACTAGCGGGGTAGATACGCAGTATTTT. Its translation is CASSLGTSGVDTQYF.

The chain employs TRBV7-9 and TRBJ1-2; 7 nucleotides agree with TRBD1. Per the germline V gene, CDR1 is SEHNR and CDR2 is FQNEAQ (reference sequence). This CDR3 has 16 amino acids. J was trimmed by 6 bases and V by 4 bases; bases with no gene match: 14. CDR3 nucleotides: TGTGCCAGCAGCTCTTACCGAGGGCAGGGGGAAGATGGCTACACCTTC. This sequence encodes CASSSYRGQGEDGYTF. Variable domain in full (rest from reference TRBV7-9 and TRBJ1-2): DTGVSQNPRHKITKRGQNVTFRCDPISEHNRLYWYRQTLGQGPEFLTYFQNEAQLEKSRLLSDRFSAERPKGSFSTLEIQRTEQGDSAMYLCASSSYRGQGEDGYTFGSGTRLTVV.

Only a few counts were recorded for this clone. The gene calls are TRBV29-1 and TRBJ1-3; D ambiguous. V shed 7 bases and J shed 4 bases, with 17 bases lying between them. This CDR3 contains 14 residues. Germline assignment: CDR1 SQVTM and CDR2 ANQGSEA. The CDR3 coding sequence is TGCAGCGCGCGAAGGGCAAACGGGGGAAACACCATATATTTT. This sequence encodes CSARRANGGNTIYF.

This clone was counted only a few times. The chain carries TRBV10-1 and TRBJ2-3, with D maybe TRBD2 (7 bases). Deletions cut 0 bases from V and 6 bases from J, with 16 bases between. Germline CDR1 is WNHNN and CDR2 is SYGVQD (reference sequence). The length of the CDR3 is 16 residues. The CDR3 protein is CASSESPPGGRDTQYF. CDR3 nucleotide sequence: TGCGCCAGCAGTGAGTCGCCCCCGGGGGGCCGTGATACGCAGTATTTT.

The chain joins TRBV6-5 to TRBJ2-3; D is perhaps TRBD2 (6 bases). Germline CDR1 is MNHEY and CDR2 is SVGAGI. The V gene lost 6 bases and the J gene lost 6 bases, with 13 bases spanning the gap. CDR3 length equals 13 residues. This CDR3 reads CASSGRGRDTQYF. The CDR3 DNA reads TGTGCCAGCAGCGGGAGAGGGCGGGATACGCAGTATTTT.

The chain employs TRBV7-6 and TRBJ2-6; the D gene is possibly TRBD2 (6 bases). V was pared by 5 bases and J by 0 bases, with 14 bases between. CDR1 is SGHVS and CDR2 is FNYEAQ in the germline V gene. The CDR3 consists of 17 residues. The CDR3 protein is CASSIYGGSSGANVLTF. CDR3 DNA: TGTGCCAGCAGCATCTACGGGGGATCCTCTGGGGCCAACGTCCTGACTTTC.

The CDR3 here is CASSQSLNTEAFF. The CDR3 coding sequence is TGTGCCAGCAGCCAGTCCTTGAACACTGAAGCTTTCTTT. V gene TRBV14 combines with J gene TRBJ1-1; no clear D. The V and J ends lost 3 bases and 0 bases respectively, with 5 bases between them. Germline CDR1 is SGHDN and CDR2 is FVKESK. This CDR3 is built from 13 residues.

A single count supports this clone. The rearrangement links TRBV4-2 to TRBJ1-5; no clear D. The CDR3 length is 14 residues. The V gene's germline CDR1 is LGHNA and CDR2 YNFKEQ. The V and J ends lost 0 bases and 5 bases respectively, with 8 bases between them. CDR3 sequence: CASSQDEGDQPQHF. The CDR3 bases are TGTGCCAGCAGCCAAGATGAGGGCGATCAGCCCCAGCATTTT.

The chain is built from TRBV5-1 and TRBJ1-1; the D is unclear. Per germline, CDR1 SGHRS and CDR2 YFSETQ. The CDR3 covers 17 residues. Trimming cost V 0 bases and J 1 base, with 16 bases left between them. The CDR3 reads CASSLGLRADENTEAFF. DNA for the CDR3: TGCGCCAGCAGCTTGGGGTTACGAGCGGACGAGAACACTGAAGCTTTCTTT.

This clone was observed a few times. The chain is built from TRBV25-1 and TRBJ2-3; D gene unclear. From germline, CDR1 is MGHDK and CDR2 SYGVNS. The CDR3 runs 12 residues. Trimming took 3 bases from V and 6 from J, leaving 7 bases between them. In nucleotides, the CDR3 is TGTGCCAGCAGTGAGACCAGGGATACGCAGTATTTT. This translates into CASSETRDTQYF.

The genes are TRBV4-1 and TRBJ2-1; D uncertain. Trimming took 0 bases from V and 4 from J, leaving 19 bases between them. The CDR3 totals 18 residues. Germline-derived CDR1 and CDR2 are MGHRA and YSYEKL. The CDR3 loop is CASSQDLQFRRVYNEQFF. CDR3 DNA: TGCGCCAGCAGCCAAGATTTGCAATTTCGACGAGTATACAATGAGCAGTTCTTC.

This chain connects TRBV28 to TRBJ2-1; no clear D gene. V was shortened by 2 bases and J by 1 base, with 18 bases between the two germline ends. CDR1 MDHEN and CDR2 SYDVKM come from the germline V gene. The CDR3 extends over 18 amino acids. The CDR3 nucleotides are TGTGCCAGCAGTTTAGTCCTCGGCCTAAGCTCGTCCTACAATGAGCAGTTCTTC. It specifies CASSLVLGLSSSYNEQFF.

This clone was seen a handful of times. The V gene is TRBV4-2, the J gene TRBJ2-3, with D uncertain. V was cut by 0 bases and J by 0 bases, with 16 bases left in between. The CDR3 totals 18 residues. From germline, CDR1 is LGHNA and CDR2 YNFKEQ. The CDR3 region is CASSQESWPDASTDTQYF. The CDR3 nucleotides are TGTGCCAGCAGCCAAGAAAGCTGGCCTGACGCTAGCACAGATACGCAGTATTTT.

J is TRBJ2-3 and V is TRBV27, with D unresolved. The V end lost 6 bases, the J end lost 8 bases, and 15 bases lay between the germline ends. Germline loops: CDR1 MNHEY, CDR2 SMNVEV (reference sequence). CDR3 size: 13 residues. The CDR3 nucleotides read TGTGCCAGCAGCACTCCCCGGACCGGTACGCAGTATTTT. As protein: CASSTPRTGTQYF.

In this sample, this clone turned up a few times. The rearrangement uses TRBV10-3 and TRBJ1-2, with D possibly matching TRBD1 (5 bases). V was cut by 10 bases and J by 4 bases, with 10 bases left in between. Germline values: CDR1 ENHRY, CDR2 SYGVKD. The CDR3 has 11 residues. The CDR3 bases are TGTGCCACATCGACAGCCTATGGCTACACCTTC. It encodes CATSTAYGYTF.